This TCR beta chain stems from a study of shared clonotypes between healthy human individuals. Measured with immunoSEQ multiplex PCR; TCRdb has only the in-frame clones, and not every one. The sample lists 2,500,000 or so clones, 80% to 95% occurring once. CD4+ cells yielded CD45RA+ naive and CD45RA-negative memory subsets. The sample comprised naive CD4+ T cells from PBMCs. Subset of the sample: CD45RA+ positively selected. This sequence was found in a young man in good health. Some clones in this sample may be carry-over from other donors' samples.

The CDR3 loop is CASTIGYRGQPNHQPQHF. In DNA form, the CDR3 reads TGTGCCAGTACCATCGGATACCGGGGACAGCCTAACCATCAGCCCCAGCATTTT. V usage is TRBV19 and J usage is TRBJ1-5, with 7 bases that match TRBD1. Per the germline V gene, CDR1 is LNHDA and CDR2 is SQIVND (reference sequence). The J segment lost 5 bases and the V segment lost 7 bases, leaving 20 bases of the junction unmatched. The CDR3 contains 18 residues. Full variable domain (rest looked up from reference TRBV19 and TRBJ1-5): DGGITQSPKYLFRKEGQNVTLSCEQNLNHDAMYWYRQDPGQGLRLIYYSQIVNDFQKGDIAEGYSVSREKKESFPLTVTSAQKNPTAFYLCASTIGYRGQPNHQPQHFGDGTRLSIL.